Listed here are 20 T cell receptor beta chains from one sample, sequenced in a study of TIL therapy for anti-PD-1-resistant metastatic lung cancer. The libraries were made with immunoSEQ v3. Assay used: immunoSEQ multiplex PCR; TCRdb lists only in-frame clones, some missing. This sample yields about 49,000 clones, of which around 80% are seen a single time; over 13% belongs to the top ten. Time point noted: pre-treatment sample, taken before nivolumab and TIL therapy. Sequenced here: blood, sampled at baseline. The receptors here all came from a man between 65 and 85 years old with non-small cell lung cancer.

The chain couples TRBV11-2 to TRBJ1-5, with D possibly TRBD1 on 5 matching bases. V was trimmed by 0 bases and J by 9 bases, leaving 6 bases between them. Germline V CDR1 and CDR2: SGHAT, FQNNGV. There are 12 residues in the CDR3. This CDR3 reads CASSLDQGPQHF. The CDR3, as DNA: TGTGCCAGCAGCTTAGACCAGGGGCCCCAGCATTTT.

The CDR3 protein is CASSFSPGSDTGELFF. The CDR3 nucleotides are TGTGCCAGCAGCTTCTCCCCGGGTTCGGACACCGGGGAGCTGTTTTTT. The genes are TRBV11-2 and TRBJ2-2; no clear D gene. Germline loops: CDR1 SGHAT, CDR2 FQNNGV. Trimming stripped 3 bases from V and 3 bases from J, with 14 bases between. This CDR3 is built from 16 residues.

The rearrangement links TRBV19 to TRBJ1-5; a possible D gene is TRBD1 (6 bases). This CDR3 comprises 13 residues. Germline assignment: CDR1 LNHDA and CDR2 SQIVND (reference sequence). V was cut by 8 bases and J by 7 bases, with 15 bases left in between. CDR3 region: CASGGGDFQPQHF. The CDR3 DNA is TGTGCCAGTGGGGGGGGCGACTTCCAGCCCCAGCATTTT.

The CDR3 here is CASKTGGEANEKLFF. As DNA, the CDR3 is TGTGCCAGTAAAACAGGGGGCGAAGCTAATGAAAAACTGTTTTTT. The chain is built from TRBV19 and TRBJ1-4; 9 nucleotides align to TRBD1. Germline V gene data show CDR1 as LNHDA and CDR2 as SQIVND (reference sequence). CDR3 length: 15 amino acids. V was clipped by 7 bases and J by 3 bases; unmatched bases: 6.

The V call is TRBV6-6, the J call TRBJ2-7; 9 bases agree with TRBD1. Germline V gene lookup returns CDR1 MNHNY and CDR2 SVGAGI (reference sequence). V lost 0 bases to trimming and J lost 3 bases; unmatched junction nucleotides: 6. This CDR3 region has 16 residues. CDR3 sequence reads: CASSYSPGTGNYEQYF. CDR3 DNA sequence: TGTGCCAGCAGTTACTCCCCCGGGACAGGGAACTACGAGCAGTACTTC.

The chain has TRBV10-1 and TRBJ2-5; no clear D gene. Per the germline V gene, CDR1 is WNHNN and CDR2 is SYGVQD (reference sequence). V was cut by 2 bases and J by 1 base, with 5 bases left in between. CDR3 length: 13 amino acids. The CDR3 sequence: CASSESVQETQYF. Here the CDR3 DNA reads TGCGCCAGCAGTGAGAGCGTCCAAGAGACCCAGTACTTC.

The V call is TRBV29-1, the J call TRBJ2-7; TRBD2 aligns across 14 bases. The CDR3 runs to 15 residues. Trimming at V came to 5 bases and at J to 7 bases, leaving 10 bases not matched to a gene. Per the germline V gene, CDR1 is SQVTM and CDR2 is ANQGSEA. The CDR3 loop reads CSVSGLAGGPGEQYF. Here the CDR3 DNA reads TGCAGCGTTTCCGGACTAGCGGGAGGCCCGGGGGAGCAGTACTTC.

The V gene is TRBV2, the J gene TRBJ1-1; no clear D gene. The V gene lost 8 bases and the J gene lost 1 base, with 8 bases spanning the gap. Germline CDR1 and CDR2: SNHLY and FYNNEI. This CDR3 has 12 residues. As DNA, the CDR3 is TGTGCCAGCGATGGAGGGAACACTGAAGCTTTCTTT. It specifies CASDGGNTEAFF.

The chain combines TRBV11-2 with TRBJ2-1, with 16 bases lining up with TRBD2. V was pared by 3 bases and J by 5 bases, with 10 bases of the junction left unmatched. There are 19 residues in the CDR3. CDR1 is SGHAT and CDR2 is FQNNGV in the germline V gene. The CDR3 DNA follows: TGTGCCAGCAGCTTGGGACTAGCGGGAGGGCCGATCAGGAACAATGAGCAGTTCTTC. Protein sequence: CASSLGLAGGPIRNNEQFF.

The CDR3 nucleotides read TGCGCCAGCAGCTTGGCCCCCAGGGGGGCCAGAGGAAACACCATATATTTT. This sequence encodes CASSLAPRGARGNTIYF. The V gene is TRBV5-1, the J gene TRBJ1-3; 7 nucleotides line up with TRBD1. Germline V gene data show CDR1 as SGHRS and CDR2 as YFSETQ. V gave up 0 bases and J gave up 4 bases; unmatched junction bases: 10. The CDR3 covers 17 residues.

Written as DNA, the CDR3 is TGTGCCAGCAGTGACTCGGGACTAGCGGGAGGTCGGACAGATACGCAGTATTTT. Translating gives CASSDSGLAGGRTDTQYF. This sequence joins TRBV6-4 and TRBJ2-3; TRBD2 aligns across 15 bases. Germline loops: CDR1 MRHNA, CDR2 SNTAGT. There are 18 residues in the CDR3. V shed 0 bases and J 3 bases; nucleotides not matched to a gene: 4.

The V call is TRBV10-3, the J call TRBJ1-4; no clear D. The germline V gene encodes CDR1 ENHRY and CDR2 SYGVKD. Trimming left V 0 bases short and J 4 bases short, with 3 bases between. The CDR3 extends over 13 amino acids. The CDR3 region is CAISESINEKLFF. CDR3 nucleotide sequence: TGTGCCATCAGTGAGTCGATTAATGAAAAACTGTTTTTT.

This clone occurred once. CDR3 in DNA: TGTGCCAGCAGGACTACAGGGGGTAATTCACCCCTCCACTTT. It encodes CASRTTGGNSPLHF. This chain connects TRBV27 to TRBJ1-6, with TRBD1 matching over 8 bases. Looked up from germline, CDR1 is MNHEY and CDR2 is SMNVEV (reference sequence). The CDR3 is 14 residues long. After removal of 6 bases from V and 6 bases from J, the junction contained 4 bases not matched to a gene.

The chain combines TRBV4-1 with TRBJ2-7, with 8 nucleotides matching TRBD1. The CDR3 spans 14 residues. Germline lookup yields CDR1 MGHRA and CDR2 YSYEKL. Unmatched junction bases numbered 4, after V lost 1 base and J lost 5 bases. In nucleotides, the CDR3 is TGCGCCAGCAGCCAAGCGGACAGGGCCCACGAGCAGTACTTC. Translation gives CASSQADRAHEQYF.

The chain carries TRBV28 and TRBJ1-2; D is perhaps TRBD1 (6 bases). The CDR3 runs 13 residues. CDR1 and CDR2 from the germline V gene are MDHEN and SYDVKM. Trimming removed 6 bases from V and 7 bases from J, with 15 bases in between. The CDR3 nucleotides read TGTGCCAGCAGCTCTACAGGGTTCAGTGGCTACACCTTC. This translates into CASSSTGFSGYTF.

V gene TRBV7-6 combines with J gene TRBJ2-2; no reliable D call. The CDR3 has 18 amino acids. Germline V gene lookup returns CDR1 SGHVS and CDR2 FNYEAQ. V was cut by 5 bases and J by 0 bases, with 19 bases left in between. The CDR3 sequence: CASSRRLQIGPNTGELFF. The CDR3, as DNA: TGTGCCAGCAGCCGGCGCCTACAAATAGGTCCGAACACCGGGGAGCTGTTTTTT.

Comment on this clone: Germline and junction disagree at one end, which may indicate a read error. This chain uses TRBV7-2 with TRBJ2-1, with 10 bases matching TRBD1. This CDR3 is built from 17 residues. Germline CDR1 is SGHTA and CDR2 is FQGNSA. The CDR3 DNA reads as TGTGCCAGCAGCGTAGCCCCCGGGACAGGGGTGGGCAATGAGCAGTTCTTC. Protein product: CASSVAPGTGVGNEQFF.

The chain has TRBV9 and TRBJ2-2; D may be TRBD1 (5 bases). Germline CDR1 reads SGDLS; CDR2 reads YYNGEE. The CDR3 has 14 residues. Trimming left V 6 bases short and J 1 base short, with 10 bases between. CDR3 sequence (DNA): TGTGCCAGCAACCCTAGGGGGAACACCGGGGAGCTGTTTTTT. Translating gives CASNPRGNTGELFF.

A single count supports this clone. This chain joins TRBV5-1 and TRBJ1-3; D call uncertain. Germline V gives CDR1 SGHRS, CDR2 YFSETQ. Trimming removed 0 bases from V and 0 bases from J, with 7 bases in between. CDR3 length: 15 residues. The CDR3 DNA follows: TGCGCCAGCAGCTTGGTCGCAGACTCTGGAAACACCATATATTTT. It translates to CASSLVADSGNTIYF. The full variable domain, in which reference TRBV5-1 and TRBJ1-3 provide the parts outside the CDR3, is KAGVTQTPRYLIKTRGQQVTLSCSPISGHRSVSWYQQTPGQGLQFLFEYFSETQRNKGNFPGRFSGRQFSNSRSEMNVSTLELGDSALYLCASSLVADSGNTIYFGEGSWLTVV.

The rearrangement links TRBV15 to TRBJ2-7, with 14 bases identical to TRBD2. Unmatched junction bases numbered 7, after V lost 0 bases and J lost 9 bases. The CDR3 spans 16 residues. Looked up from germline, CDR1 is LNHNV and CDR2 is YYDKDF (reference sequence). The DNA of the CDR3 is TGTGCCACCAGCAGAGATGCGGGACTAGCGGGAGAGGTGCAGTACTTC. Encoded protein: CATSRDAGLAGEVQYF.